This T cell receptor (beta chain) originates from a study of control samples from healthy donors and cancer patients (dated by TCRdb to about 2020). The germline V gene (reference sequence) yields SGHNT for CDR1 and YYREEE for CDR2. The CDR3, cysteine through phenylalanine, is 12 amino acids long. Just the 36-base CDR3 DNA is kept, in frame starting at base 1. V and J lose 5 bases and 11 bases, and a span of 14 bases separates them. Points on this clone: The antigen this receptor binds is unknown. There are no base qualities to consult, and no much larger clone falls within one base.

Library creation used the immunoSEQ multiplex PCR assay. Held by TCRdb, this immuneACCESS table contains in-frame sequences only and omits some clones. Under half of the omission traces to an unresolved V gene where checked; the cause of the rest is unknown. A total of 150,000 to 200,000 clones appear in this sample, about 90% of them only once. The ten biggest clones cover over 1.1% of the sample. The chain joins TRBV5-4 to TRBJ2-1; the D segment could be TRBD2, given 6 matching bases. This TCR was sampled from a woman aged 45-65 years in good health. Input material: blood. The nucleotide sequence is TGTGCCAGCAGACCGTACGGGGGTCAGCAGTTCTTC. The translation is CASRPYGGQQFF.